One and the same sample provided the 20 T cell receptor beta chains below, sequenced in a study of T cell responses to AZD1222 COVID-19 vaccine. Data came from immunoSEQ multiplex PCR; TCRdb stores just in-frame clones and leaves some out. Of just over 70,000 clones detected, around 85% appear once; the ten largest clones hold about a fifth. Sequences were derived from peripheral blood, sampled on day 0 of AZD1222 vaccination. The receptor source for this set is an adult in good health.

The rearrangement joins TRBV4-1 to TRBJ1-2; D unclear. This CDR3 region has 15 residues. From germline, CDR1 is MGHRA and CDR2 YSYEKL. The germline V and J ends were trimmed by 0 bases and 4 bases, with 12 bases remaining between them. The CDR3 spells CASSQDPGLGYGYTF. The CDR3 nucleotides are TGCGCCAGCAGCCAAGACCCGGGGTTAGGCTATGGCTACACCTTC.

This clone has more than one count but fewer than ten. J is TRBJ2-7 and V is TRBV28, with unresolved D. From germline, CDR1 is MDHEN and CDR2 SYDVKM. With 5 bases removed from V and 2 bases from J, the gap between germline ends came to 10 bases. The CDR3 extends over 13 amino acids. The CDR3 reads CASSPTETYEQYF. CDR3 bases: TGTGCCAGCAGTCCCACGGAAACCTACGAGCAGTACTTC.

This sequence joins TRBV11-3 and TRBJ2-1; a weak D match, TRBD1 (7 bases). The CDR3 runs to 15 residues. Germline CDR1 SGHNT, CDR2 YENEEA. V dropped 5 bases and J dropped 6 bases, with 17 bases sitting between them. The CDR3 protein is CASSRGGTDLNEQFF. Here the CDR3 DNA reads TGTGCCAGCAGCAGAGGCGGGACAGACCTCAATGAGCAGTTCTTC.

The DNA of the CDR3 is TGCGCCAGCAGCTTGTCGGGGGCGAACACAGATACGCAGTATTTT. Its protein product is CASSLSGANTDTQYF. The rearrangement joins TRBV5-1 to TRBJ2-3; the D gene could be TRBD1 or TRBD2 (6 bases each). CDR1 is SGHRS, CDR2 YFSETQ, per germline. Trimming removed 1 base from V and 2 bases from J, with 11 bases in between. The CDR3 is 15 residues long.

V is TRBV3-1 (or the pseudogene TRBV3-2) and J is TRBJ2-5, with TRBD2 identical over 10 bases. With V trimmed by 3 bases and J by 1 base, 5 bases remained unmatched. Germline-derived CDR1 and CDR2 are LGHDT and YNNKEL (reference sequence). The CDR3 is made up of 16 amino acids. DNA of the CDR3: TGTGCCAGCAGCCACTCTTCTAGCGGGGGCCAAGAGACCCAGTACTTC. Encoded protein: CASSHSSSGGQETQYF.

In this sample, this clone turned up once. The chain couples TRBV19 to TRBJ2-3, with 10 bases aligning to TRBD1. V lost 6 bases and J lost 1; bases outside the gene matches: 4. The CDR3 covers 15 residues. CDR1 is LNHDA and CDR2 is SQIVND in the germline V gene (reference sequence). In DNA, the CDR3 is TGTGCCAGTAGCCGACAGGGGGCGGGCACAGATACGCAGTATTTT. This sequence encodes CASSRQGAGTDTQYF. Supplemented by reference TRBV19 and TRBJ2-3, the full variable domain reads DGGITQSPKYLFRKEGQNVTLSCEQNLNHDAMYWYRQDPGQGLRLIYYSQIVNDFQKGDIAEGYSVSREKKESFPLTVTSAQKNPTAFYLCASSRQGAGTDTQYFGPGTRLTVL.

V gene TRBV5-6 combines with J gene TRBJ2-3; 8 nucleotides line up with TRBD1. Germline CDR1 reads SGHDT; CDR2 reads YYEEEE. Unmatched junction bases numbered 9, after V lost 3 bases and J lost 6 bases. The CDR3 has 15 amino acids. The DNA for the CDR3 is TGTGCCAGCAGCTCCCGGACAGGGCTAGGTGATACGCAGTATTTT. Translating it yields CASSSRTGLGDTQYF.

J is TRBJ2-7 and V is TRBV5-5; 7 bases match TRBD2. J was trimmed by 4 bases and V by 0 bases; bases with no gene match: 4. CDR1 is SGHKS and CDR2 is YYEKEE in the germline V gene (reference sequence). This CDR3 is built from 14 residues. In DNA, the CDR3 is TGTGCCAGCAGCTTGGCAGCGGGATCGTACGAGCAGTACTTC. Protein: CASSLAAGSYEQYF.

This clone is a singleton in its sample. This sequence joins TRBV10-1 and TRBJ2-5, with no clear D. Trimming took 0 bases from V and 13 from J, leaving 15 bases between them. The CDR3 covers 13 residues. CDR1 is WNHNN and CDR2 is SYGVQD in the germline V gene (reference sequence). The CDR3 nucleotides are TGCGCCAGCAGTGAGTCGACGGATAGCCACCCGTACTTC. It translates to CASSESTDSHPYF.

The chain is built from TRBV28 and TRBJ2-7; 9 nucleotides agree with TRBD1. CDR1 and CDR2 (germline): MDHEN, SYDVKM. Unmatched junction bases numbered 11, after V lost 6 bases and J lost 2 bases. The CDR3 extends over 16 amino acids. The CDR3 loop is CASRSGQGGITYEQYF. CDR3 nucleotides: TGTGCCAGCAGATCGGGACAGGGAGGAATAACCTACGAGCAGTACTTC.

The rearrangement links TRBV20-1 to TRBJ2-4; D unresolved. This CDR3 has 10 amino acids. Per the germline V gene, CDR1 is DFQATT and CDR2 is SNEGSKA (reference sequence). Trimming removed 7 bases from V and 5 bases from J, with 6 bases in between. CDR3 in amino acids: CSVQQNIQYF. CDR3 coding DNA: TGCAGTGTCCAGCAAAACATTCAGTACTTC.

The chain uses TRBV7-6 and TRBJ2-3; no clear D gene. The germline CDR1 and CDR2 sequences are SGHVS and FNYEAQ. Trimming took 5 bases from V and 8 from J, leaving 14 bases between them. The CDR3 is made up of 13 amino acids. The CDR3 DNA reads as TGTGCCAGCAGCCGCGTGGCGTTAGGTACGCAGTATTTT. Protein: CASSRVALGTQYF.

This rearrangement joins TRBV5-1 to TRBJ1-2; the match to TRBD1 covers 7 bases. Trimming removed 4 bases from V and 4 bases from J; junction bases left unmatched: 7. The CDR3 sequence is 14 residues long. Germline V gives CDR1 SGHRS, CDR2 YFSETQ. CDR3 region: CASSDDDRAYGYTF. CDR3 DNA: TGCGCCAGCAGCGACGACGACAGGGCCTATGGCTACACCTTC. The full variable domain, its missing parts supplied by reference TRBV5-1 and TRBJ1-2, is KAGVTQTPRYLIKTRGQQVTLSCSPISGHRSVSWYQQTPGQGLQFLFEYFSETQRNKGNFPGRFSGRQFSNSRSEMNVSTLELGDSALYLCASSDDDRAYGYTFGSGTRLTVV.

This chain uses TRBV7-2 with TRBJ1-2, with TRBD1 matching 10 bases. The CDR3 length is 16 residues. Germline CDR1 is SGHTA and CDR2 is FQGNSA. The ends lost 3 bases at V and 4 bases at J; junction bases unmatched: 8. The CDR3 bases are TGTGCCAGCAGCTTGGGACAGGGGAAGTCGGGCTATGGCTACACCTTC. It translates to CASSLGQGKSGYGYTF.

The chain combines TRBV19 with TRBJ1-3, with a possible D match to TRBD1 (5 bases). This CDR3 is built from 15 residues. The ends were cut back, 5 bases at V and 2 bases at J, with 13 bases in the middle. From germline, CDR1 is LNHDA and CDR2 SQIVND (reference sequence). The CDR3 nucleotides are TGTGCCAGTAGTTTCCCCGGGGGGGCTGGAAACACCATATATTTT. Protein product: CASSFPGGAGNTIYF.

The rearrangement uses TRBV7-9 and TRBJ1-3, with a tentative D call TRBD1 (6 bases). Germline assignment: CDR1 SEHNR and CDR2 FQNEAQ (reference sequence). Trimming removed 0 bases from V and 4 bases from J, with 13 bases in between. This CDR3 is 16 amino acids long. The CDR3 loop reads CASSLARGPRGNTIYF. Here the CDR3 DNA reads TGTGCCAGCAGCTTAGCGCGGGGGCCGCGAGGAAACACCATATATTTT. Filled out from reference TRBV7-9 and TRBJ1-3, the complete variable domain reads DTGVSQNPRHKITKRGQNVTFRCDPISEHNRLYWYRQTLGQGPEFLTYFQNEAQLEKSRLLSDRFSAERPKGSFSTLEIQRTEQGDSAMYLCASSLARGPRGNTIYFGEGSWLTVV.

J is TRBJ1-1 and V is TRBV11-2; D remains unclear. Germline V CDR1 and CDR2: SGHAT, FQNNGV. Trimming took 2 bases from V and 0 from J, leaving 10 bases between them. The CDR3 spans 15 residues. CDR3 sequence: CASSLRLGVNTEAFF. As DNA, the CDR3 is TGTGCCAGCAGCTTAAGGCTGGGAGTGAACACTGAAGCTTTCTTT.

The rearrangement links TRBV23-1 to TRBJ1-5; 11 bases align to TRBD1. TRBV23-1 is labeled an ORF, and its function is uncertain. After removal of 7 bases from V and 6 bases from J, the junction contained 11 bases not matched to a gene. This CDR3 comprises 16 residues. The CDR3 region has the DNA TGCGCCAGCATCCCCGGGAGGGACAGGGGGGCTCAGCCCCAGCATTTT. This sequence encodes CASIPGRDRGAQPQHF.

V is TRBV7-3 and J is TRBJ1-1; D possibly corresponds to TRBD1 (5 bases). CDR1 is SGHTA, CDR2 FQGTGA, per germline. The CDR3 contains 16 residues. With 0 bases removed from V and 4 bases from J, the gap between germline ends came to 15 bases. The CDR3 protein is CASSLTPPGAGTEAFF. The CDR3 nucleotides read TGTGCCAGCAGCTTAACCCCCCCCGGGGCGGGCACTGAAGCTTTCTTT.

The V call is TRBV12-5, the J call TRBJ1-4, with 7 positions matching TRBD1. The CDR3 consists of 15 residues. V trimming: 5 bases; J trimming: 5 bases; junction bases outside the gene matches: 8. Germline CDR1 LGHNT, CDR2 FRNRAP. The CDR3 protein is CASGDQTGPNEKLFF. The CDR3 nucleotides read TGTGCTAGTGGTGACCAGACAGGGCCAAATGAAAAACTGTTTTTT.